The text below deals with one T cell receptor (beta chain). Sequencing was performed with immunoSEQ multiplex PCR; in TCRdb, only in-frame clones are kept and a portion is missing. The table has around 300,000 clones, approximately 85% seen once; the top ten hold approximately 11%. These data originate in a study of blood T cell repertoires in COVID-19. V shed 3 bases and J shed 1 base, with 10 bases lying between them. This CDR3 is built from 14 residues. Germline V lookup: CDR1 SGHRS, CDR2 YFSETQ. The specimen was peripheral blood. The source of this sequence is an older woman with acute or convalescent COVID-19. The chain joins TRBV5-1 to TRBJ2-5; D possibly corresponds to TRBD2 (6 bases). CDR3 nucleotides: TGCGCCAGCAGCTCGGGACTCCTCCAAGAGACCCAGTACTTC. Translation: CASSSGLLQETQYF.